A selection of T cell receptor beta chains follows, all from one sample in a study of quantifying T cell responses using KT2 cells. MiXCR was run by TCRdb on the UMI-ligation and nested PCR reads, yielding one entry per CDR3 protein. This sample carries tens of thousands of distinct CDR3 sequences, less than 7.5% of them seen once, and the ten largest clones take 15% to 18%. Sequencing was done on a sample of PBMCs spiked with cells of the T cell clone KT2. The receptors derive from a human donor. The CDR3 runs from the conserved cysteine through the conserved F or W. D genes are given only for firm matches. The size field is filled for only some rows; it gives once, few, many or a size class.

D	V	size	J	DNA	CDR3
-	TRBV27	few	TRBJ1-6	TGTGCCAGCAGTATAGCGGATAATTCACCCCTCCACTTT	CASSIADNSPLHF
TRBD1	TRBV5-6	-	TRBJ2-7	TGTGCCAGCAGCTTGTTGGGGACAGGCACCTACGAGCAGTACTTC	CASSLLGTGTYEQYF
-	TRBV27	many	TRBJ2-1	TGTGCCAGCAGGGAACAGGGAAATGAGCAGTTCTTC	CASREQGNEQFF
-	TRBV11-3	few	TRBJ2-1	TGTGCCAGCAGCCTCACCGTAGGGACCGCAAGTGATAAGTTCTTC	CASSLTVGTASDKFF
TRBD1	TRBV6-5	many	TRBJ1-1	TGTGCCAGCAGTCGTGGAATGGGACAGGGGAATCGTGAAGCTTTCTTT	CASSRGMGQGNREAFF
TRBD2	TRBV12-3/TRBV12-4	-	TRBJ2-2	TGTGCCAGCAGTCGCATAGGCGGGGGGGCAACAAACACCGGGGAGCTGTTTTTT	CASSRIGGGATNTGELFF
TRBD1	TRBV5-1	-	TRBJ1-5	TGCGCCACCAGCCCGACAGGGGGCGCAGGTCAGCCCCAGCATTTT	CATSPTGGAGQPQHF
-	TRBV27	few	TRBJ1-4	TGTGCCAGCAGTTTTGTTGGACTAGGGGAAAAACTGTTTTTT	CASSFVGLGEKLFF
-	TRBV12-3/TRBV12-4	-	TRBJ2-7	TGTGCCAGCAGTTCCCCGGGGCCTGGGGATGAGCAGTACTTC	CASSSPGPGDEQYF
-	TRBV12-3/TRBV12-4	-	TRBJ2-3	TGTGCCAGCAGCTTCACTGCGGGCCGAGGTAGCACAGATACGCAGTATTTT	CASSFTAGRGSTDTQYF
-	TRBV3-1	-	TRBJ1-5	TGTGCCAGCAGCCAAGATCTAGGGAGCTCGAGCAATCAGCCCCAGCATTTT	CASSQDLGSSSNQPQHF
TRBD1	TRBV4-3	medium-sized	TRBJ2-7	TGCGCCAGCAGCCAAGATCTGCCCGGGACAGGGGGGAACGAGCAGTACTTC	CASSQDLPGTGGNEQYF
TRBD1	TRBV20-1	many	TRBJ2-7	TGCAGTGCCCCCCAGGGGGCAGAATACTTC	CSAPQGAEYF
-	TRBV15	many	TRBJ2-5	TGTGCCACCAGCAGGGGGGCGGACCTCCAAGAGACCCAGTACTTC	CATSRGADLQETQYF
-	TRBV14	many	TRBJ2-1	TGTGCCAGCAGCCAAGTCGGGGGAAGCTCCTACAATGAGCAGTTCTTC	CASSQVGGSSYNEQFF
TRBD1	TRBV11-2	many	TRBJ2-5	TGTGCCAGCAGTCACAGGGGGCGCAGGTCCCAGTACTTC	CASSHRGRRSQYF
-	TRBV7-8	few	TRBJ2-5	TGTGCCAGCAGCTTAGGGCCGACGGAGTACTTC	CASSLGPTEYF
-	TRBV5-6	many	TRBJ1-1	TGTGCCAGCAGCGTTGAGACAGGTGATAACACTGAAGCTTTCTTT	CASSVETGDNTEAFF
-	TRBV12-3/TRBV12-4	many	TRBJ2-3	TGTGCCAGCACCCTCATCGGCACAGATACGCAGTATTTT	CASTLIGTDTQYF
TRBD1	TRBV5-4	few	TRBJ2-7	TGTGCCAGCAGCCGCTTTACAGGGGGGTCCTACGAGCAGTACTTC	CASSRFTGGSYEQYF
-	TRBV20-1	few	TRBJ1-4	TGCAGTGCTAGAGACCTGAAACATCAGGGAGGCGAAAAACTGTTTTTT	CSARDLKHQGGEKLFF
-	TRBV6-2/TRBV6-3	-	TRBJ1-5	TGTGCCAGCTATAGCCCGACACCGGCGGGGCAGCCCCAGCATTTT	CASYSPTPAGQPQHF
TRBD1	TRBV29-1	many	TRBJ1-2	TGCAGCGCAGCCGGGACAGTCACAGACACCTTC	CSAAGTVTDTF
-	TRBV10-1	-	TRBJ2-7	TGCGCCAGCAGTGAGTCAATAGCGGCAAGCTCCTACGAGCAGTACTTC	CASSESIAASSYEQYF
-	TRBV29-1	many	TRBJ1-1	TGCAGCGTTGGAGCAGGGGCCCTGAACACTGAAGCTTTCTTT	CSVGAGALNTEAFF
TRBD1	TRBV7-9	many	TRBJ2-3	TGTGCCAGCAGCTTCGGGACAGGGTGGACAGATACGCAGTATTTT	CASSFGTGWTDTQYF
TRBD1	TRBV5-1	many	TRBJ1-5	TGCGCCAGCAGATCGGACAGGGGAGTGCCTCGCAATCAGCCCCAGCATTTT	CASRSDRGVPRNQPQHF
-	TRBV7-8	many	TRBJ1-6	TGTGCCAGCAGCTTAGTGCCGGGACGGAATAATTCACCCCTCCACTTT	CASSLVPGRNNSPLHF
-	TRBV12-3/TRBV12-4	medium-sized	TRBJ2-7	TGTGCCAGCAGTGCGGGACAGCCTCCCATTGGGGAGCAGTACTTC	CASSAGQPPIGEQYF
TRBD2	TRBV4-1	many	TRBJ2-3	TGCGCCAGCAGCCAAGGTTGGGAGACTAGCGGGGCAGATACGCAGTATTTT	CASSQGWETSGADTQYF
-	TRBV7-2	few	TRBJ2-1	TGTGCCAGCAGCACGTACGGAGGTGAGCAGTTCTTC	CASSTYGGEQFF
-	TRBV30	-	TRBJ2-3	TGTGCCTGGACCCCAGGGTATGGGGGAAGCACAGATACGCAGTATTTT	CAWTPGYGGSTDTQYF
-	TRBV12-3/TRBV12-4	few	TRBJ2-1	TGTGCCAGCAGCCTTTACGGGAGTGGGAATGAGCAGTTCTTC	CASSLYGSGNEQFF
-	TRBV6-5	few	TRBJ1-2	TGTGCCAGCAGCTCCGGTCTTAACAGGGCTAACTATGGCTACACCTTC	CASSSGLNRANYGYTF
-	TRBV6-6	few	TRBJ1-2	TGTGCCAGCAGTTACTCGACCAAAAATGGCTACACCTTC	CASSYSTKNGYTF
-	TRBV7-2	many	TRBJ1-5	TGTGCCAGCAGCCAGAGTTATAGCAATCAGCCCCAGCATTTT	CASSQSYSNQPQHF
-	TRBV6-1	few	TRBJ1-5	TGTGCCAGCATGAGGGTGGCCGGGCATCAGCCCCAGCATTTT	CASMRVAGHQPQHF
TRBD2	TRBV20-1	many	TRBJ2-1	TGCAGTGCTAGAGGTAGCGGGGCCAACTACAATGAGCAGTTCTTC	CSARGSGANYNEQFF
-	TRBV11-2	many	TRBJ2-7	TGTGCCAGCAGCCTATCTGGCTCACGTCCCTACGAGCAGTACTTC	CASSLSGSRPYEQYF
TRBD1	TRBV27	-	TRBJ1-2	TGTGCCAGCAGTGGCCACGGGACAGGGGAGGGTGGCTATGGCTACACCTTC	CASSGHGTGEGGYGYTF
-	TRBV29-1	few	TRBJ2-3	TGCAGCGTCGGGGCCCGCACAGATACGCAGTATTTT	CSVGARTDTQYF
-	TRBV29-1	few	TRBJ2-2	TGCAGCGTTCTTCATCCCTCGAACACCGGGGAGCTGTTTTTT	CSVLHPSNTGELFF
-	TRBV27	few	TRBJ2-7	TGTGCCAGCAGTCTCAGTCGAGGGCTAGAGCAGTACTTC	CASSLSRGLEQYF
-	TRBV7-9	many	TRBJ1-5	TGTGCCAGCAGTTCAGGGTTATTGGGCCAGCCCCAGCATTTT	CASSSGLLGQPQHF
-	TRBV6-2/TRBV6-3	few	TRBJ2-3	TGTGCCAGCAGTTGGGCTTTGGATACGCAGTATTTT	CASSWALDTQYF
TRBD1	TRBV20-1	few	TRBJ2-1	TGCAGTGCTAACCACCTCCTGACAGGGTCTTATCGAAATGAGCAGTTCTTC	CSANHLLTGSYRNEQFF
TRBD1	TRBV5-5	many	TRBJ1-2	TGTGCCAGCAGCGGCGGACAGGGGTCGAGCGGCTACACCTTC	CASSGGQGSSGYTF
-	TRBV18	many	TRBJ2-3	TGTGCCAGCTATCACCAGGCAGATACGCAGTATTTT	CASYHQADTQYF
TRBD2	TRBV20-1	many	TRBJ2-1	TGCAGTTCCCCCGGACTAGCTGGAAATGAGCAGTTCTTC	CSSPGLAGNEQFF
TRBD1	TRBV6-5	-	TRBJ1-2	TGTGCCAGCAGGGAGAGGGGGGACAGCTATGGCTACACCTTC	CASRERGDSYGYTF
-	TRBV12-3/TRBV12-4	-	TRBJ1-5	TGTGCCAGCAGTCTCGCCGGGACAAATCAGCCCCAGCATTTT	CASSLAGTNQPQHF
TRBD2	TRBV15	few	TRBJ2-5	TGTGCCACCAGCGCCCCCCTCGCGGGAGGTCAAGAGACCCAGTACTTC	CATSAPLAGGQETQYF
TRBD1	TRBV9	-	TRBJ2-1	TGTGCCAGCAGCCCGCAGGGGGCACGGTACAATGAGCAGTTCTTC	CASSPQGARYNEQFF
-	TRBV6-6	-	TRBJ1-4	TGTGCCACCAGGGACAACTCCATGGAAAAACTGTTTTTT	CATRDNSMEKLFF
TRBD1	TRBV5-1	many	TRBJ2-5	TGCGCCAGCAGCCAAGGACAGGGAGAGGAGACCCAGTACTTC	CASSQGQGEETQYF